The T cell receptor beta chain described here comes from a study of naive and memory T cell subsets. Cells stained for CD3, CD4, CD8, CD45RA, CD27 and viability were sorted into four CD45RA/CD27 subsets. The CDR3 sequence is 15 residues long. Germline CDR1 SGHTA, CDR2 FQGNSA. V shed 5 bases and J 4 bases; nucleotides not matched to a gene: 5. Remarks on this clonotype: The antigen is unknown.

Both TRBC1 and TRBC2 were covered by a beta constant-region primer of two equimolar oligonucleotides. Four rounds of PCR amplified the ligated cDNA using nested alpha and beta constant-region primers plus SP2. One entry per CDR3 protein results from TCRdb running MiXCR on the UMI-ligation and nested PCR reads. The sample lists 150,000 or so distinct CDR3 sequences; approximately 22% were seen once. Study-wide points: Possibly reflecting memory cells re-expressing CD45RA, a few larger clonotypes occurred in naive repertoires, especially CD8. In CD4 and CD8 cells, diversity dropped from naive through EMRA. Expression changes during T cell differentiation may affect RNA-based TCR counts.

This clonotype originated in a human donor in good health. Material: naive CD4+ T cells from blood. This chain links TRBV7-2 with TRBJ2-3, with TRBD2 matching over 11 bases. The CDR3 sequence is CASSLTSGSADTQYF. The CDR3 nucleotides read TGTGCCAGCAGCCTTACTAGCGGGAGCGCAGATACGCAGTATTTT. Filled out from reference TRBV7-2 and TRBJ2-3, the complete variable domain reads GAGVSQSPSNKVTEKGKDVELRCDPISGHTALYWYRQSLGQGLEFLIYFQGNSAPDKSGLPSDRFSAERTGGSVSTLTIQRTQQEDSAVYLCASSLTSGSADTQYFGPGTRLTVL.